The present TCR beta chain was sequenced within a study of human T cells and chemical hapten exposure. The study used a library that attached unique molecular identifiers to individual cDNA molecules. TCRdb reanalysed the RACE reads using MiXCR and keeps one entry per CDR3 protein. Of 87,000 or so distinct CDR3 sequences listed, roughly a tenth were seen once; the top ten hold more than 3%. Overall study findings and caveats: Controls formed significantly fewer large CDR3 similarity clusters than expanded TCRs did.

There are 13 residues in the CDR3. The V end was cut by 4 bases, the J end by 8 bases, with 12 bases between. Germline V gene sequence: CDR1 LGHDT, CDR2 YNNKEL (reference sequence). This clonotype was counted many times. What it binds is not known. Time point indicated: pre-sensitization, week 0. Treatment defined: therapeutic diphenylcyclopropenone sensitization with weekly scalp DPC. The chain links TRBV3-1 to TRBJ2-1; D tentatively reads TRBD1 or TRBD2 (5 bases each). Sequenced here: whole blood, sampled in connection with sensitization to the hapten diphenylcyclopropenone (DPC). This TCR came from a woman between 35 and 50 years old with alopecia areata. Some clones in this sample may be carry-over from other donors' samples. The CDR3 DNA reads TGTGCCAGCAGCCGGGACCCTGGGGATGAGCAGTTCTTC. Protein: CASSRDPGDEQFF.